This record covers a single T cell receptor beta chain. The sample belongs to a study of monozygotic twins with inflammatory bowel disease. Per sample, reverse transcription was split into eight reactions. TCRdb derives one entry per CDR3 protein from the 5' RACE reads, leaving out DNA. The repertoire table contains 200,000 to 250,000 distinct CDR3 sequences. This CDR3 is built from 14 residues. CDR1 is MNHEY, CDR2 SMNVEV, per germline (reference sequence). Sequenced: blood. The genes are TRBV27 and TRBJ2-7; TCRdb indicates TRBD1, and absent DNA this call remains unverified. This receptor was taken from a human donor with ulcerative colitis or Crohn's disease, or a healthy co-twin of an affected twin (not recorded which). CDR3 region: CASSFGRDAYEQYF.